This T cell receptor (beta chain) was found in a study of T cells in Graves' hyperthyroidism and ophthalmopathy. Study results and limitations: Researchers report that a 13 V-J model separated ophthalmopathy from stable hyperthyroidism. Ophthalmopathy got predicted by the model a median roughly 6.4 months before its onset. Most clonotypes expanded in the thyroid (above 0.001) were also present in blood.

The source of the PBMCs was more than 9.5 ml of fresh peripheral blood. This clonotype was observed many times. Its antigen is unknown. Trimming shortened V by 1 base and J by 5 bases, and 15 bases separated the two germline ends. From germline, CDR1 is SGHTA and CDR2 FQGNSA. The CDR3 length is 16 residues. Using RNA transcripts as the source, TCR beta CDR3 regions were amplified. With the HTBI primer set, the TCR CDR3 went through a first round of RT-PCR. TCRdb called the multiplex PCR reads again in MiXCR, with one record for every CDR3 protein. This sample has 490,000 or so distinct CDR3 sequences, with just under 20% found just once.

The specimen sequenced was blood. The chain has TRBV7-2 and TRBJ2-1; D might be TRBD2 (6 bases). The origin of this receptor is a man aged 35 to 55 with Graves' ophthalmopathy. CDR3 sequence: CASSLVALERDNEQFF. The CDR3 bases are TGTGCCAGCAGCTTAGTTGCCCTCGAGCGGGACAATGAGCAGTTCTTC.